Listed below are T cell receptor beta chains from one sample, sequenced in a study of beta chain features in type 1 diabetes. Some clones are missing from TCRdb's copy, which holds only in-frame ones; the method was immunoSEQ multiplex PCR. The sample has under 450,000 clones; about 15% are singletons. Source material: naive CD4+ T cells from blood. These receptors came from a woman aged 18-35 years in good health. CDR3s include the opening cysteine and the closing phenylalanine or tryptophan. The order of the fields is D gene, V gene, J gene, clone size, CDR3 DNA, CDR3 protein. A D gene is named only where the DNA matches it firmly. Clone size is shown for a subset of rows, as once, few, many or a class of expanded clone.

.	TRBV6-1	TRBJ1-1	few	TGTGCCAGCAGTGAAGGCGGAGGGAGGACTGAAGCTTTCTTT	CASSEGGGRTEAFF
.	TRBV30	TRBJ2-5	few	TGTGCCTGGACAACAGGCGTGCAAGAGACCCAGTACTTC	CAWTTGVQETQYF
TRBD2	TRBV14	TRBJ2-7	few	TGTGCCAGCAGCCATTCGGGGGGGTGGCAGTACTTC	CASSHSGGWQYF
.	TRBV29-1	TRBJ1-1	.	TGCAGCGTTGAGGCACACGAGAACACTGAAGCTTTCTTT	CSVEAHENTEAFF
TRBD1	TRBV12-5	TRBJ2-1	few	TGTGCTAGTGGTTCCGGACAGGGATATTACAATGAGCAGTTCTTC	CASGSGQGYYNEQFF
.	TRBV30	TRBJ1-2	few	TGTGCCTGGATAAAACGACAGTTGAATACTTATGGCTACACCTTC	CAWIKRQLNTYGYTF
.	TRBV5-1	TRBJ2-3	.	TGCGCCAGCAGCACTGCCTCGGGACATCCAGATACGCAGTATTTT	CASSTASGHPDTQYF
TRBD2	TRBV11-2	TRBJ2-7	.	TGTGCCAGCAGCTTACGACTAGCGGGAGCGGACGAGCAGTACTTC	CASSLRLAGADEQYF
TRBD1	TRBV4-3	TRBJ2-1	.	TGCGCCAGCAGCCCTCAACAGGGGTTTGAGCAGTTCTTC	CASSPQQGFEQFF
.	TRBV20-1	TRBJ2-1	few	TGTAAAGGACAGACCTACAATGAGCAGTTCTTC	CKGQTYNEQFF
TRBD1	TRBV28	TRBJ1-1	.	TGTGCCAGCAGTTTATCTCACAGGGGCACTGAAGCTTTCTTT	CASSLSHRGTEAFF
.	TRBV30	TRBJ1-5	.	TGTGCCTGCACGACGAGGAGGGATCAGCCCCAGCATTTT	CACTTRRDQPQHF
TRBD2	TRBV2	TRBJ2-5	few	TGTGCCAGCAGTGATCATGGCCTAGCGGGAGTTGCAGAGACCCAGTACTTC	CASSDHGLAGVAETQYF
.	TRBV19	TRBJ2-6	few	TGTGCCAGTACTTTTCCTGGGGCCAACGTCCTGACTTTC	CASTFPGANVLTF
TRBD1	TRBV7-9	TRBJ2-7	.	TGTGCCAGCAGCATGGGACAGTTCTACGAGCAGTACTTC	CASSMGQFYEQYF
TRBD2	TRBV18	TRBJ2-7	few	TGTGCCAGCTCACCAAAGCGGGAAACCCACGAGCAGTACTTC	CASSPKRETHEQYF
TRBD2	TRBV6-5	TRBJ2-7	.	TGTGCCAGCAGTTACGATGGGGGGGGAATATCCTACGAGCAGTACTTC	CASSYDGGGISYEQYF
.	TRBV2	TRBJ2-3	few	TGTGCCAGCAGGCCACCGGGACTTCGAACTAGCACAGATACGCAGTATTTT	CASRPPGLRTSTDTQYF
.	TRBV5-6	TRBJ1-2	.	TGTGCCAGCAGCCTGTGGGGGCGTTTGGCACCGATCGGCTACACCTTC	CASSLWGRLAPIGYTF
TRBD2	TRBV4-1	TRBJ2-1	few	TGCGCCAGCAGCCAAGGACCGGGACTAGCGTACAATGAGCAGTTCTTC	CASSQGPGLAYNEQFF